A selection of T cell receptor beta chains follows, all from one sample in a study of T-cell memory formation after mild COVID-19. MiXCR was run by TCRdb on the 5' RACE reads, yielding one entry per CDR3 protein. The data contain around 300,000 distinct CDR3 sequences, roughly 13% of them singletons. The sample taken for sequencing was PBMCs or a T cell subset sorted from them (not recorded which). The receptors derive from a man between 18 and 35 years old who had mild COVID-19 (a few samples of this study predate the infection). Cell type and time point are not known. CDR3s include the opening cysteine and the closing phenylalanine or tryptophan. Fields, in order: clone size, J gene, D gene, V gene, CDR3 protein, CDR3 DNA. The D gene is left open where the match is weak. The size field is filled for only some rows; it gives once, few, many or a size class.

>few|TRBJ2-5|TRBD1|TRBV20-1
CSASGQGKETQYF
TGCAGTGCTAGCGGACAGGGGAAAGAGACCCAGTACTTC
>few|TRBJ2-3|TRBD2|TRBV20-1
CSATLRSGGRTDTQYF
TGCAGTGCTACGCTCCGGAGCGGGGGGCGCACAGATACGCAGTATTTT
>NA|TRBJ2-5|NA|TRBV18
CASSPRAPGETQYF
TGTGCCAGCTCACCAAGGGCTCCAGGAGAGACCCAGTACTTC
>few|TRBJ2-6|NA|TRBV27
CASSFIAPDSGANVLTF
TGTGCCAGCAGTTTCATAGCACCGGACTCTGGGGCCAACGTCCTGACTTTC
>few|TRBJ2-5|NA|TRBV7-9
CASSSDLALLGTQYF
TGTGCCAGCAGCTCAGACCTCGCCCTGCTCGGGACCCAGTACTTC
>NA|TRBJ2-1|NA|TRBV7-2
CASSRPTGGVGEQFF
TGTGCCAGCAGCCGACCGACAGGAGGGGTAGGGGAGCAGTTCTTC
>NA|TRBJ2-5|NA|TRBV2
CASRIDRQQETQYF
TGTGCCAGCAGGATAGACAGGCAACAAGAGACCCAGTACTTC
>many|TRBJ2-1|NA|TRBV5-1
CASSPGPEAYNEQFF
TGCGCCAGCAGCCCCGGACCGGAGGCGTACAATGAGCAGTTCTTC
>NA|TRBJ2-4|NA|TRBV7-9
CASSLDSQNIQYF
TGTGCCAGCAGCTTAGATAGCCAAAACATTCAGTACTTC
>NA|TRBJ1-1|NA|TRBV29-1
CSAFYGRGGTEAFF
TGCAGCGCCTTTTACGGTCGAGGCGGCACTGAAGCTTTCTTT
>once|TRBJ1-1|NA|TRBV9
CASSVLTGLSEAFF
TGTGCCAGCAGCGTACTAACAGGGTTGTCTGAAGCTTTCTTT
>NA|TRBJ2-1|NA|TRBV6-5
CASSYWRSYPPYNEQFF
TGTGCCAGCAGTTACTGGCGATCATACCCTCCCTACAATGAGCAGTTCTTC
>NA|TRBJ2-2|TRBD1|TRBV5-1
CASSGQAGELFF
TGCGCCAGTTCCGGACAGGCCGGGGAGCTGTTTTTT
>few|TRBJ2-3|NA|TRBV9
CASSGRQSDTQYF
TGTGCCAGCAGCGGGCGACAGTCTGATACGCAGTATTTT
>few|TRBJ1-2|NA|TRBV5-1
CASGENYGYTF
TGCGCCAGCGGGGAAAACTATGGCTACACCTTC
>NA|TRBJ1-1|NA|TRBV1
CTSSPRYRATTEAFF
TGCACCAGCAGCCCTCGATACAGGGCCACCACTGAAGCTTTCTTT
>NA|TRBJ1-2|NA|TRBV5-1
CASGEGTLYGYTF
TGCGCCAGCGGGGAAGGGACGTTGTATGGCTACACCTTC
>NA|TRBJ2-5|TRBD2|TRBV9
CASSVDPLAGGRETQYF
TGTGCCAGCAGCGTAGACCCCCTTGCGGGGGGCAGAGAGACCCAGTACTTC
>NA|TRBJ2-5|NA|TRBV7-9
CASSWGTGQETQYF
TGTGCCAGCAGCTGGGGGACTGGCCAAGAGACCCAGTACTTC
>few|TRBJ2-1|TRBD2|TRBV7-3
CASSSGGWEQFF
TGTGCCAGCAGTAGCGGGGGCTGGGAGCAGTTCTTC
>few|TRBJ2-6|NA|TRBV19
CASNRGANVLTF
TGTGCCAGTAACCGCGGGGCCAACGTCCTGACTTTC
>NA|TRBJ2-1|TRBD2|TRBV10-3
CAISDPTLAGHNEQFF
TGTGCCATCAGTGATCCTACCCTAGCGGGGCACAATGAGCAGTTCTTC
>NA|TRBJ2-3|NA|TRBV6-6
CASSYSKPGYTDTQYF
TGTGCCAGCAGTTACTCGAAACCTGGATACACAGATACGCAGTATTTT
>NA|TRBJ2-5|TRBD1|TRBV7-2
CASKGARGQETQYF
TGTGCCAGCAAGGGGGCGCGAGGGCAAGAGACCCAGTACTTC
>many|TRBJ2-5|TRBD1|TRBV5-5
CASSYGQEETQYF
TGTGCCAGCAGCTACGGACAGGAAGAGACCCAGTACTTC
>NA|TRBJ1-1|NA|TRBV3-1
CASSPTGIRTEAFF
TGTGCCAGCAGCCCAACGGGAATTCGTACTGAAGCTTTCTTT
>few|TRBJ2-4|TRBD1|TRBV6-5
CASSYSLDRGNIQYF
TGTGCCAGCAGTTACTCCTTGGACAGGGGCAACATTCAGTACTTC
>NA|TRBJ1-2|NA|TRBV6-5
CASSYSKWAVQGYTF
TGTGCCAGCAGTTACTCGAAGTGGGCTGTCCAGGGATACACCTTC
>NA|TRBJ2-3|NA|TRBV7-2
CASSQTRGATDTQYF
TGTGCCAGCAGCCAGACTAGAGGGGCGACAGATACGCAGTATTTT
>few|TRBJ1-1|NA|TRBV12-3/TRBV12-4
CASSLAGQMNTEAFF
TGTGCCAGCAGTTTAGCCGGACAGATGAACACTGAAGCTTTCTTT
>NA|TRBJ2-7|TRBD1|TRBV5-1
CASSPRDRLDEQYF
TGCGCCAGCAGCCCTCGGGACAGGTTGGACGAGCAGTACTTC
>NA|TRBJ2-7|NA|TRBV11-2
CASSLVALEEQYF
TGTGCCAGCAGCTTAGTGGCCCTGGAGGAGCAGTACTTC
>once|TRBJ2-5|TRBD1|TRBV29-1
CSVRQGETQYF
TGCAGCGTTAGACAGGGGGAGACCCAGTACTTC
>NA|TRBJ1-5|NA|TRBV4-3
CASSPTLPGGQPQHF
TGCGCCAGCAGCCCAACACTCCCCGGAGGGCAGCCCCAGCATTTT
>few|TRBJ2-6|NA|TRBV12-3/TRBV12-4
CASSLPFSGSGANVLTF
TGTGCCAGCAGTTTACCGTTTTCGGGGTCTGGGGCCAACGTCCTGACTTTC
>few|TRBJ2-2|TRBD2|TRBV4-2
CASSQDGLAGGTGELFF
TGTGCCAGCAGCCAAGATGGGCTAGCGGGGGGCACCGGGGAGCTGTTTTTT
>NA|TRBJ1-2|NA|TRBV28
CASSLDPRGRWYGYTF
TGTGCCAGCAGTTTAGATCCCCGGGGGCGATGGTATGGCTACACCTTC
>NA|TRBJ2-7|TRBD2|TRBV3-1
CASSLSGLAPYEQYF
TGTGCCAGCAGCCTTTCCGGACTAGCCCCCTACGAGCAGTACTTC
>few|TRBJ2-2|NA|TRBV12-3/TRBV12-4
CASSFHPGAGELFF
TGTGCCAGCAGTTTCCACCCCGGTGCCGGGGAGCTGTTTTTT
>NA|TRBJ2-7|NA|TRBV20-1
CSASGSGTSYEQYF
TGCAGTGCTAGTGGGTCAGGAACCTCCTACGAGCAGTACTTC
>NA|TRBJ1-2|NA|TRBV5-1
CAARPNLSVYGYTF
TGCGCCGCCAGACCAAACCTGAGCGTCTATGGCTACACCTTC
>few|TRBJ1-3|NA|TRBV5-5
CASTVGTLTQRSGNTIYF
TGTGCCAGCACGGTCGGGACTCTAACCCAAAGGTCTGGAAACACCATATATTTT
>few|TRBJ1-2|NA|TRBV2
CASSEGVWAYGYTF
TGTGCCAGCAGTGAGGGGGTGTGGGCGTATGGCTACACCTTC
>few|TRBJ2-2|TRBD1|TRBV7-3
CASSLKGATGELFF
TGTGCCAGCAGCTTAAAGGGGGCCACCGGGGAGCTGTTTTTT
>NA|TRBJ2-1|TRBD1|TRBV4-3
CASSQSDRGNEQFF
TGCGCCAGCAGCCAATCGGACAGGGGCAATGAGCAGTTCTTC
>NA|TRBJ2-7|TRBD1|TRBV3-1
CASSLRDRNYEQYF
TGTGCCAGCAGCCTCCGGGACAGGAACTACGAGCAGTACTTC
>few|TRBJ1-1|NA|TRBV5-1
CASSLGNTLNTEAFF
TGCGCCAGCAGCTTGGGGAACACACTGAACACTGAAGCTTTCTTT
>NA|TRBJ2-5|NA|TRBV20-1
CSARAGLDGETQYF
TGCAGTGCTAGAGCAGGTCTGGATGGTGAGACCCAGTACTTC
>NA|TRBJ2-3|NA|TRBV6-5
CASSWGGATDTQYF
TGTGCCAGTAGTTGGGGGGGCGCAACAGATACGCAGTATTTT
>few|TRBJ1-1|NA|TRBV12-3/TRBV12-4
CASRKDSGEVRNTEAFF
TGTGCCAGCAGAAAGGACAGCGGTGAGGTCCGGAACACTGAAGCTTTCTTT
>few|TRBJ2-5|NA|TRBV5-1
CASIGGDQETQYF
TGCGCCAGCATTGGAGGGGACCAAGAGACCCAGTACTTC
>NA|TRBJ2-7|NA|TRBV25-1
CAPLRPPYEQYF
TGTGCCCCCTTGAGGCCTCCCTACGAGCAGTACTTC
>NA|TRBJ2-2|TRBD2|TRBV11-3
CASSLTSGGPGELFF
TGTGCCAGCAGCTTAACTAGCGGGGGACCCGGGGAGCTGTTTTTT
>many|TRBJ2-2|NA|TRBV5-1
CASSLGGARTGELFF
TGCGCCAGCAGCCTGGGGGGGGCGCGCACCGGGGAGCTGTTTTTT
>many|TRBJ1-1|NA|TRBV5-1
CASSLGSTEAFF
TGCGCCAGCAGCTTAGGGAGCACTGAAGCTTTCTTT
>NA|TRBJ1-2|NA|TRBV6-2/TRBV6-3
CASSYVVDYGYTF
TGTGCCAGCAGTTACGTAGTGGACTATGGCTACACCTTC
>NA|TRBJ1-2|TRBD1|TRBV18
CASSPVGTVVGGYGYTF
TGTGCCAGCTCACCGGTTGGGACAGTCGTAGGCGGCTATGGCTACACCTTC
>NA|TRBJ2-3|NA|TRBV9
CASSVGIRYTQYF
TGTGCCAGCAGCGTAGGGATACGGTACACGCAGTATTTT
>NA|TRBJ2-3|NA|TRBV24-1
CATSDLLADTQYF
TGTGCCACCAGTGATTTGCTGGCGGATACGCAGTATTTT